The next 25 T cell receptor beta chains were all read from a single sample in a study of blood T cell repertoires in COVID-19. Sequencing used immunoSEQ multiplex PCR; TCRdb keeps in-frame clones, though not all of them. The sample has around 320,000 clones; approximately 90% are singletons. Material: peripheral blood. The source is a young man with active or convalescent COVID-19.

The rearrangement uses TRBV7-2 and TRBJ1-6; 9 bases agree with TRBD1. The CDR3 contains 16 residues. CDR1 is SGHTA and CDR2 is FQGNSA in the germline V gene. Trimming took 1 base from V and 7 from J; bases not matched to a gene: 5. This CDR3 is CASSLGTGVTNSPLHF. CDR3 sequence (DNA): TGTGCCAGCAGCTTAGGGACAGGGGTTACAAATTCACCCCTCCACTTT.

The V gene is TRBV29-1, the J gene TRBJ2-2; weak D call: TRBD2 (6 bases). This CDR3 has 14 amino acids. Trimming removed 3 bases at V and 2 bases at J, with 10 bases between. Per germline, CDR1 SQVTM and CDR2 ANQGSEA. CDR3 sequence: CSVDGGFNTGELFF. CDR3 bases: TGCAGCGTTGATGGAGGGTTCAACACCGGGGAGCTGTTTTTT.

CDR3 amino acids: CASSYSHSSNTEAFF. CDR3 bases: TGTGCCAGCAGTTACTCTCACAGCTCGAACACTGAAGCTTTCTTT. The V gene is TRBV6-6, the J gene TRBJ1-1, with D hard to call. The CDR3 is 15 residues long. CDR1 MNHNY and CDR2 SVGAGI come from the germline V gene (reference sequence). V was shortened by 0 bases and J by 1 base, with 9 bases between the two germline ends.

CDR3 in amino acids: CASRIAGATDTQYF. CDR3 coding DNA: TGTGCCAGCAGAATTGCGGGAGCGACAGATACGCAGTATTTT. This sequence joins TRBV6-5 and TRBJ2-3; TRBD2 aligns across 7 bases. There are 14 residues in the CDR3. Germline V gene data show CDR1 as MNHEY and CDR2 as SVGAGI. V dropped 6 bases and J dropped 3; count of bases not matched to a gene: 6.

The chain carries TRBV7-9 and TRBJ1-2; D possibly corresponds to TRBD1 (5 bases). Germline V gene lookup returns CDR1 SEHNR and CDR2 FQNEAQ (reference sequence). Trimming took off 5 bases at V and 5 bases at J, with 15 bases between the two ends. The CDR3 length is 14 residues. CDR3 in amino acids: CASSTVDRTYGYTF. The CDR3 DNA sequence: TGTGCCAGCAGCACTGTCGACAGAACTTATGGCTACACCTTC.

The chain links TRBV5-4 to TRBJ2-7, with 9 bases identical to TRBD1. The CDR3 sequence is 14 residues long. With 2 bases clipped from V and 6 bases from J, the junction kept 6 bases outside the gene matches. Looked up from germline, CDR1 is SGHNT and CDR2 is YYREEE (reference sequence). The CDR3 region is CASSLWDRVAEQYF. CDR3 nucleotide sequence: TGTGCCAGCAGCTTATGGGACAGGGTAGCCGAGCAGTACTTC.

CDR3 nucleotides: TGCGCCAGCAGCAACAACCGGGACAGGATGAACATTCAGTACTTC. Translated: CASSNNRDRMNIQYF. This chain links TRBV5-1 with TRBJ2-4, with TRBD1 matching over 8 bases. Per the germline V gene, CDR1 is SGHRS and CDR2 is YFSETQ. Trimming removed 4 bases from V and 7 bases from J; junction bases left unmatched: 10. This CDR3 has 15 amino acids.

The V call is TRBV29-1, the J call TRBJ2-1; possible D gene TRBD1, 6 bases. Germline V lookup: CDR1 SQVTM, CDR2 ANQGSEA. The CDR3 consists of 14 residues. Trimming pared 0 bases from V and 0 bases from J, leaving 6 bases between. CDR3 in DNA: TGCAGCGTTGAAGACAGGGGCTCCTACAATGAGCAGTTCTTC. Translated: CSVEDRGSYNEQFF.

The chain has TRBV13 and TRBJ2-2; TRBD1 matches at 8 bases. The germline CDR1 and CDR2 sequences are PRHDT and FYEKMQ (reference sequence). J was trimmed by 7 bases and V by 4 bases; bases with no gene match: 8. The CDR3 length is 15 residues. The CDR3 DNA sequence: TGTGCCAGCAGCTCGGACAGGGAAATGATCGGGGAGCTGTTTTTT. Protein product: CASSSDREMIGELFF. The whole variable domain, filled in from reference TRBV13 and TRBJ2-2, reads AAGVIQSPRHLIKEKRETATLKCYPIPRHDTVYWYQQGPGQDPQFLISFYEKMQSDKGSIPDRFSAQQFSDYHSELNMSSLELGDSALYFCASSSDREMIGELFFGEGSRLTVL.

V is TRBV18 and J is TRBJ2-1; 8 bases line up with TRBD1. Germline V gene data show CDR1 as KGHSH and CDR2 as LQKENI. This CDR3 contains 16 residues. V shed 3 bases, J shed 3 bases, and the junction held 7 bases outside the gene matches. The CDR3 sequence: CASSPVYTGGYNEQFF. The DNA for the CDR3 is TGTGCCAGCTCACCGGTCTACACAGGGGGCTACAATGAGCAGTTCTTC. The full variable domain, in which reference TRBV18 and TRBJ2-1 provide the parts outside the CDR3, is NAGVMQNPRHLVRRRGQEARLRCSPMKGHSHVYWYRQLPEEGLKFMVYLQKENIIDESGMPKERFSAEFPKEGPSILRIQQVVRGDSAAYFCASSPVYTGGYNEQFFGPGTRLTVL.

The chain is built from TRBV3-1 (or the pseudogene TRBV3-2) and TRBJ2-3, with D possibly TRBD2 on 6 matching bases. Germline V gene data show CDR1 as LGHDT and CDR2 as YNNKEL (reference sequence). This CDR3 has 16 amino acids. V was clipped by 8 bases and J by 1 base, with 19 bases between them. The CDR3 bases are TGTGCCAGCGGGGGTGGGCGGGGCGCCGGCACAGATACGCAGTATTTT. Translation: CASGGGRGAGTDTQYF.

The chain is built from TRBV11-3 and TRBJ2-5; D might be TRBD2 (8 bases). The V gene's germline CDR1 is SGHNT and CDR2 YENEEA. The V end lost 5 bases, the J end lost 3 bases, and 22 bases lay between the germline ends. There are 17 residues in the CDR3. In nucleotides, the CDR3 is TGTGCCAGCAGCAGGGAGGGGGCGGGACTAGGGGAAGAGACCCAGTACTTC. It codes for CASSREGAGLGEETQYF.

The V and J genes are TRBV6-2 or TRBV6-3 and TRBJ2-5, with a tentative D call TRBD2 (5 bases). Germline V gene data show CDR1 as MNHEY and CDR2 as SVGEGT. CDR3 size: 13 residues. V was clipped by 0 bases and J by 5 bases, with 7 bases between them. The CDR3 here is CASSYSTGETQYF. The CDR3 DNA sequence: TGTGCCAGCAGTTACTCGACGGGGGAGACCCAGTACTTC.

This clone was observed a single time. The chain joins TRBV2 to TRBJ1-5; TRBD1 agrees at 12 bases. CDR1 SNHLY and CDR2 FYNNEI come from the germline V gene. CDR3 length equals 12 residues. The V and J ends lost 3 bases and 16 bases, in that order; junction bases with no gene match: 4. The CDR3 DNA reads as TGTGCCAGCAGTGAGGGGACAGGGGGCAAACATTTT. Translating it yields CASSEGTGGKHF.

This clone was counted once. Written as DNA, the CDR3 is TGTGCCAGCAGCCCACGGGGGGGTGATTACGAGCAGTACTTC. Translated, it gives CASSPRGGDYEQYF. The chain uses TRBV9 and TRBJ2-7, with 8 bases that match TRBD2. The CDR3 spans 14 residues. With 4 bases clipped from V and 4 bases from J, the junction kept 7 bases outside the gene matches. The V gene's germline CDR1 is SGDLS and CDR2 YYNGEE.

The chain has TRBV10-1 and TRBJ2-5, with D perhaps matching TRBD1 (6 bases). CDR1 is WNHNN, CDR2 SYGVQD, per germline (reference sequence). The CDR3 is 15 amino acids. Trimming took off 1 base at V and 5 bases at J, with 14 bases between the two ends. The CDR3 region is CASSEFRGMRETQYF. As DNA, the CDR3 is TGCGCCAGCAGTGAGTTCAGGGGTATGAGGGAGACCCAGTACTTC.

This rearrangement joins TRBV5-1 to TRBJ2-5; perhaps TRBD1 as D (9 bases). Trimming stripped 0 bases from V and 5 bases from J, with 17 bases between. Germline CDR1 SGHRS, CDR2 YFSETQ. CDR3 size: 16 residues. The CDR3 protein is CASSLVVSGTGETQYF. CDR3 in DNA: TGCGCCAGCAGCTTGGTTGTTAGCGGGACAGGGGAGACCCAGTACTTC.

The V call is TRBV28, the J call TRBJ1-5; D is unresolved. Trimming removed 6 bases at V and 1 base at J, with 19 bases between. Germline values: CDR1 MDHEN, CDR2 SYDVKM. This CDR3 comprises 17 residues. The CDR3 region has the DNA TGTGCCAGCAGCTCACCCCCACCGCGGGCCAGCAATCAGCCCCAGCATTTT. It is translated as CASSSPPPRASNQPQHF.

This sequence joins TRBV19 and TRBJ1-3, with D unclear. Germline lookup yields CDR1 LNHDA and CDR2 SQIVND (reference sequence). The CDR3 is 18 residues long. Trimming took 1 base from V and 0 from J, leaving 16 bases between them. The CDR3 nucleotides are TGTGCCAGTAGTATAGTGGCGGAGCCTCTGCACTCTGGAAACACCATATATTTT. Its protein product is CASSIVAEPLHSGNTIYF.

The V gene is TRBV3-1 (or the pseudogene TRBV3-2), the J gene TRBJ2-7; 7 bases match TRBD2. The V segment lost 5 bases and the J segment 6 bases; nucleotides outside the gene matches: 7. This CDR3 contains 13 residues. Germline lookup yields CDR1 LGHDT and CDR2 YNNKEL (reference sequence). The CDR3 DNA reads TGTGCCAGCAGCAGAGGGCCGGGGGGCGAGCAGTACTTC. This translates into CASSRGPGGEQYF.

The rearrangement uses TRBV7-2 and TRBJ2-3; possibly TRBD1 for D (5 bases). Trimming removed 3 bases at V and 2 bases at J, with 9 bases between. This CDR3 is 14 amino acids long. The germline V gene has CDR1 SGHTA and CDR2 FQGNSA. The CDR3 DNA is TGTGCCAGCAGCTTGCGACAGACCACAGATACGCAGTATTTT. As protein: CASSLRQTTDTQYF.

Only a few counts were recorded for this clone. The V call is TRBV5-1, the J call TRBJ1-6; weak D call: TRBD1 (6 bases). V lost 5 bases to trimming and J lost 8 bases, with 17 bases between them. This CDR3 comprises 15 residues. Germline CDR1 SGHRS, CDR2 YFSETQ. The CDR3 coding sequence is TGCGCCAGCAGTGACAGGTTTGGTCAGGATTCACCCCTCCACTTT. Translating it yields CASSDRFGQDSPLHF.

V is TRBV7-8 and J is TRBJ2-1; a possible D gene is TRBD2 (7 bases). V was pared by 5 bases and J by 5 bases, with 19 bases between. Germline values: CDR1 SGHVS, CDR2 FQNEAQ. CDR3 length: 16 amino acids. This CDR3 reads CASSPEGGDPNNEQFF. In DNA form, the CDR3 reads TGTGCCAGCAGCCCAGAGGGGGGGGACCCCAACAATGAGCAGTTCTTC.

This chain joins TRBV6-2 or TRBV6-3 and TRBJ1-5; 11 positions match TRBD1. The CDR3 spans 15 residues. Per the germline V gene, CDR1 is MNHEY and CDR2 is SVGEGT. J was trimmed by 1 base and V by 5 bases; bases with no gene match: 1. The CDR3 loop is CASSGQGASNQPQHF. CDR3 DNA sequence: TGTGCCAGCAGTGGACAGGGGGCGAGCAATCAGCCCCAGCATTTT.

This chain links TRBV4-3 with TRBJ1-2; no clear D. Germline CDR1 is LGHNA and CDR2 is YSLEER. This CDR3 contains 15 residues. V lost 0 bases to trimming and J lost 1 base, with 9 bases between them. In DNA, the CDR3 is TGCGCCAGCAGCCAAGATAGTCAAAATAACTATGGCTACACCTTC. This gives the protein CASSQDSQNNYGYTF.